This T cell receptor (beta chain) was retrieved from a study of T cell responses to AZD1222 COVID-19 vaccine. Study-level results: Clonal diversity was possibly underestimated, and the donors were mostly white British, with more females.

Repertoires were generated with immunoSEQ multiplex PCR, while TCRdb's copy carries only in-frame clones and drops some. The data contain 200,000 or so clones, 94% of them singletons. Concerning this clone: As yet, its antigen is unknown.

Trimming shortened V by 2 bases and J by 2 bases, and 18 bases separated the two germline ends. The CDR3 consists of 17 residues. Germline CDR1 and CDR2: SGDLS and YYNGEE. This receptor was obtained from an adult in good health. The sequencing used peripheral blood, collected on day 0 of AZD1222 vaccination. This rearrangement joins TRBV9 to TRBJ2-3; TRBD2 is a possible D gene (6 bases). CDR3 protein: CASSVGRGAGLTDTQYF. The CDR3 DNA follows: TGTGCCAGCAGCGTGGGGCGGGGAGCGGGTCTCACAGATACGCAGTATTTT.